The source of this TCR beta chain is a study of blood T cell repertoires in COVID-19. Trimming removed 4 bases at V and 6 bases at J, with 20 bases between. Germline V gives CDR1 SGHKS, CDR2 YYEKEE (reference sequence). The CDR3 loop spans 16 amino acids. Method: immunoSEQ multiplex PCR; TCRdb's copy keeps in-frame clones and lacks some. The sample lists about 190,000 clones, 84% occurring once. V is TRBV5-5 and J is TRBJ1-5, with a weak D call TRBD1 (6 bases). This receptor was identified in a woman between 65 and 79 years old with active or convalescent COVID-19. Specimen: peripheral blood. In nucleotides, the CDR3 is TGTGCCAGCAGCCCCGGGTCGGGGGGGCTAGCTCAGCCCCAGCATTTT. This codes for CASSPGSGGLAQPQHF.